This T cell receptor (beta chain) was sequenced in a study of blood T cell repertoires in COVID-19. The V and J ends lost 2 bases and 1 base respectively, with 13 bases between them. The CDR3 consists of 16 residues. Germline CDR1 reads SGHDT; CDR2 reads YYEEEE. In the authors' workflow: How many nucleated cells were present was estimated from reference gene primer amplification. Using immunoSEQ multiplex PCR, the repertoire was profiled, and TCRdb retains in-frame clones only, with some absent. V, J and clone size were drawn from that table, and D and trimming were deduced from the DNA. The sample lists 85,000 to 120,000 clones, 87% occurring once.

This TCR was sampled from a man aged 45-65 years with active COVID-19. The chain recombines TRBV5-6 with TRBJ2-1; D remains unclear. The sequenced sample consisted of peripheral blood. CDR3 in amino acids: CASSFGPGGSYNEQFF. The CDR3 nucleotides are TGTGCCAGCAGCTTCGGTCCCGGCGGTTCCTACAATGAGCAGTTCTTC.